The 21 T cell receptor beta chains below were found in one sample sequenced in a study of cytomegalovirus exposure and HLA in healthy donors. Primers: 60 Vbeta forward and 13 Jbeta reverse. This table comes from immunoSEQ multiplex PCR, and its TCRdb copy is limited to in-frame clones, with some not included. The sample shows some 200,000 clones, around 77% of them seen only once. Sequences were obtained from PBMCs. The receptors here all came from a female donor in good health and CMV-seronegative.

A remark on this clone: A junction end diverges from the germline sequence, so it may reflect a read error. The gene calls are TRBV5-4 and TRBJ1-1; D is undetermined. Germline V gene lookup returns CDR1 SGHNT and CDR2 YYREEE (reference sequence). This CDR3 is 10 amino acids long. CDR3 nucleotide sequence: TGTGCCAGCAGCTCCGAGGGAGAGGCTTTT. Residues: CASSSEGEAF.

The V gene is TRBV11-2, the J gene TRBJ2-5; 9 nucleotides match TRBD2. This CDR3 spans 16 amino acids. The germline gives CDR1 SGHAT, CDR2 FQNNGV. V lost 3 bases, J lost 5 bases, and 10 bases stayed unmatched. The CDR3 nucleotides are TGTGCCAGCAGCTTTAGTCCTAGCGGGGAAGGGGAGACCCAGTACTTC. Translated, it gives CASSFSPSGEGETQYF.

As regards this clone: Other DNA sequences in this specimen translate into the identical CDR3. The gene calls are TRBV9 and TRBJ1-6; no reliable D call. V was cut by 0 bases and J by 0 bases, with 7 bases left in between. Looked up from germline, CDR1 is SGDLS and CDR2 is YYNGEE. CDR3 length: 16 amino acids. CDR3 bases: TGTGCCAGCAGCGTAGGAGGCAGCTCCTATAATTCACCCCTCCACTTT. Protein: CASSVGGSSYNSPLHF.

The chain combines TRBV7-2 with TRBJ2-5; no clear D. The CDR3 is 14 amino acids. Trimming took 5 bases from V and 3 from J, leaving 13 bases between them. Germline CDR1 SGHTA, CDR2 FQGNSA. The CDR3 region is CASSPSTIEETQYF. CDR3 sequence (DNA): TGTGCCAGCAGCCCTAGTACTATTGAAGAGACCCAGTACTTC.

The chain combines TRBV30 with TRBJ1-3; TRBD1 might be the D (6 bases). The CDR3 loop spans 14 amino acids. Germline CDR1 GTSNPN, CDR2 SVGIG (reference sequence). Trimming left V 5 bases short and J 0 bases short, with 11 bases between. CDR3 in amino acids: CAWSGTISGNTIYF. The CDR3 region has the DNA TGTGCCTGGTCCGGGACAATCTCTGGAAACACCATATATTTT.

The chain has TRBV15 and TRBJ2-3, with 14 bases that match TRBD2. The junction had 4 bases not matched to a gene; V was cut back by 5 bases and J by 3 bases. Germline V gene data show CDR1 as LNHNV and CDR2 as YYDKDF (reference sequence). The CDR3 has 16 amino acids. The CDR3 spells CATSAGLAGETDTQYF. The CDR3 coding sequence is TGTGCCACCAGCGCGGGACTAGCGGGAGAGACAGATACGCAGTATTTT.

This chain connects TRBV7-2 to TRBJ2-2, with TRBD1 identical over 7 bases. The CDR3 has 15 residues. CDR1 is SGHTA and CDR2 is FQGNSA in the germline V gene. J lost 7 bases, V lost 3 bases, and 8 bases had no gene match. CDR3 residues: CASSLGRQGDGELFF. In nucleotides, the CDR3 is TGTGCCAGCAGCTTGGGTCGACAGGGAGACGGGGAGCTGTTTTTT. The variable domain in full, with the rest retrieved from reference TRBV7-2 and TRBJ2-2, is GAGVSQSPSNKVTEKGKDVELRCDPISGHTALYWYRQSLGQGLEFLIYFQGNSAPDKSGLPSDRFSAERTGGSVSTLTIQRTQQEDSAVYLCASSLGRQGDGELFFGEGSRLTVL.

The chain links TRBV7-7 to TRBJ2-5; possible D gene TRBD2, 6 bases. V lost 3 bases to trimming and J lost 2 bases, with 10 bases between them. Looked up from germline, CDR1 is SSHAT and CDR2 is FNYEAQ (reference sequence). The CDR3 runs to 14 residues. The CDR3 coding sequence is TGTGCCAGCAGCTTGGCGGGGAAACAAGAGACCCAGTACTTC. Protein sequence: CASSLAGKQETQYF.

V is TRBV7-2 and J is TRBJ1-6; TRBD1 agrees at 9 bases. CDR3 length: 15 amino acids. Per germline, CDR1 SGHTA and CDR2 FQGNSA. J was trimmed by 5 bases and V by 4 bases; bases with no gene match: 3. The CDR3 protein is CASSYRTGDNSPLHF. For the CDR3, the DNA is TGTGCCAGCAGCTACCGGACAGGGGATAATTCACCCCTCCACTTT. The entire variable domain, with the rest obtained from reference TRBV7-2 and TRBJ1-6, is as follows: GAGVSQSPSNKVTEKGKDVELRCDPISGHTALYWYRQSLGQGLEFLIYFQGNSAPDKSGLPSDRFSAERTGGSVSTLTIQRTQQEDSAVYLCASSYRTGDNSPLHFGNGTRLTVT.

The chain joins TRBV27 to TRBJ1-2; D might be TRBD1 (5 bases). Germline CDR1 MNHEY, CDR2 SMNVEV (reference sequence). This CDR3 has 13 amino acids. The ends were cut back, 5 bases at V and 6 bases at J, with 13 bases in the middle. The CDR3 spells CASSASGGNGYTF. CDR3 coding DNA: TGTGCCAGCAGTGCGTCGGGGGGGAATGGCTACACCTTC.

V is TRBV28 and J is TRBJ1-4; perhaps TRBD1 as D (5 bases). The V end lost 4 bases, the J end lost 0 bases, and 12 bases lay between the germline ends. CDR1 and CDR2 (germline): MDHEN, SYDVKM. The CDR3 length is 16 residues. The CDR3 is CASSSPRGATNEKLFF. The CDR3, as DNA: TGTGCCAGCAGTTCCCCGCGGGGGGCAACTAATGAAAAACTGTTTTTT.

The chain is built from TRBV6-4 and TRBJ2-2; TRBD2 aligns across 8 bases. This CDR3 comprises 18 residues. V was pared by 0 bases and J by 3 bases, with 9 bases of the junction left unmatched. Germline-derived CDR1 and CDR2 are MRHNA and SNTAGT. CDR3 in amino acids: CASSDSPSGRMDTGELFF. CDR3 nucleotides: TGTGCCAGCAGTGACTCACCCAGCGGGAGAATGGACACCGGGGAGCTGTTTTTT.

The table lists this clone with a count of one. The rearrangement uses TRBV7-2 and TRBJ2-1; D possibly corresponds to TRBD2 (6 bases). V shed 7 bases and J shed 0 bases, with 16 bases lying between them. The germline V gene has CDR1 SGHTA and CDR2 FQGNSA. The CDR3 runs 16 residues. The CDR3 region is CASTIGTSSSYNEQFF. CDR3 DNA sequence: TGTGCCAGCACCATAGGGACTTCGAGCTCCTACAATGAGCAGTTCTTC.

This clone has more than one count but fewer than ten. V gene TRBV18 combines with J gene TRBJ1-1; tentative D call: TRBD1 (5 bases). This CDR3 region has 15 residues. The V end was cut by 3 bases, the J end by 3 bases, with 14 bases between. Germline V gene data show CDR1 as KGHSH and CDR2 as LQKENI. CDR3 amino acids: CASSPGQGFYTEAFF. CDR3 in DNA: TGTGCCAGCTCACCGGGTCAGGGTTTTTACACTGAAGCTTTCTTT.

The chain couples TRBV7-9 to TRBJ2-1; no firm D call. Germline V gene sequence: CDR1 SEHNR, CDR2 FQNEAQ (reference sequence). V dropped 5 bases and J dropped 7 bases, with 9 bases sitting between them. The CDR3 totals 12 residues. CDR3 sequence: CASSPPVNEQFF. DNA of the CDR3: TGTGCCAGCAGCCCGCCGGTTAATGAGCAGTTCTTC.

This clone was picked up one time. CDR3: CASHALQGTFLYGYTF. CDR3 sequence (DNA): TGTGCCAGCCATGCTCTACAGGGGACTTTTTTGTATGGCTACACCTTC. The rearrangement links TRBV28 to TRBJ1-2; the match to TRBD1 covers 7 bases. CDR3 size: 16 residues. Germline CDR1 reads MDHEN; CDR2 reads SYDVKM. With V trimmed by 8 bases and J by 5 bases, 17 bases remained unmatched.

This sequence joins TRBV19 and TRBJ2-5; TRBD1 agrees at 11 bases. CDR1 is LNHDA, CDR2 SQIVND, per germline (reference sequence). This CDR3 has 15 residues. The V segment lost 5 bases and the J segment 5 bases; nucleotides outside the gene matches: 7. The CDR3 is CASSPDRGPGETQYF. The CDR3 coding sequence is TGTGCCAGTAGTCCGGACAGGGGGCCTGGGGAGACCCAGTACTTC.

The rearrangement joins TRBV6-5 to TRBJ2-3, with 12 bases identical to TRBD1. Germline lookup yields CDR1 MNHEY and CDR2 SVGAGI. The CDR3 runs to 15 residues. The V gene end was trimmed by 5 bases and the J gene end by 4 bases; junction bases not matched to a gene: 4. CDR3 bases: TGTGCCAGCAGTCCGGGACAGGGGGCTGCAGATACGCAGTATTTT. Translated, it gives CASSPGQGAADTQYF.

This chain links TRBV19 with TRBJ1-2, with D perhaps TRBD1 (5 bases). Germline-derived CDR1 and CDR2 are LNHDA and SQIVND (reference sequence). The V end lost 3 bases, the J end lost 7 bases, and 12 bases lay between the germline ends. The CDR3 is 13 residues long. The CDR3 loop reads CASSIEGALGYTF. Here the CDR3 DNA reads TGTGCCAGTAGTATCGAAGGGGCTCTTGGCTACACCTTC.

The chain carries TRBV7-3 and TRBJ1-5; 8 positions agree with TRBD1. The CDR3 is 13 residues long. Germline V lookup: CDR1 SGHTA, CDR2 FQGTGA. Trimming cost V 5 bases and J 7 bases; bases outside gene matches: 4. In DNA, the CDR3 is TGTGCCAGCAGCAACGGACAGGGCCAGCCCCAGCATTTT. Protein sequence: CASSNGQGQPQHF. The full variable domain, in which reference TRBV7-3 and TRBJ1-5 provide the parts outside the CDR3, is GAGVSQTPSNKVTEKGKYVELRCDPISGHTALYWYRQSLGQGPEFLIYFQGTGAADDSGLPNDRFFAVRPEGSVSTLKIQRTERGDSAVYLCASSNGQGQPQHFGDGTRLSIL.

The rearrangement uses TRBV2 and TRBJ2-7; D not certain. CDR1 is SNHLY and CDR2 is FYNNEI in the germline V gene. The CDR3 consists of 12 residues. With 5 bases removed from V and 3 bases from J, the gap between germline ends came to 8 bases. CDR3 nucleotides: TGTGCCAGCAGTCTAAACCACTACGAGCAGTACTTC. Translating gives CASSLNHYEQYF. Full variable domain (missing parts from reference TRBV2 and TRBJ2-7): EPEVTQTPSHQVTQMGQEVILRCVPISNHLYFYWYRQILGQKVEFLVSFYNNEISEKSEIFDDQFSVERPDGSNFTLKIRSTKLEDSAMYFCASSLNHYEQYFGPGTRLTVT.